This T cell receptor (beta chain) came from a study of blood T cell repertoires in COVID-19. Background on the study: Sites across the United States, Italy and Spain contributed samples from acute and convalescent COVID-19. PBMCs, B-cell-depleted T cells, or T cells provided the cDNA or gDNA that made up the material.

Using immunoSEQ multiplex PCR, the repertoire was profiled, and TCRdb retains in-frame clones only, with some absent. The sample records 61,000 or so clones, approximately 86% being singletons. Trimming took 5 bases from V and 3 from J, leaving 12 bases between them. The CDR3 is made up of 14 amino acids. Germline V gene lookup returns CDR1 SEHNR and CDR2 FQNEAQ (reference sequence). The chain joins TRBV7-9 to TRBJ2-3; a weak D match, TRBD2 (5 bases). The TCR sequence derives from a woman of 80 years or more with active COVID-19. Sequencing input: peripheral blood. The CDR3 DNA reads TGTGCCAGCAGCCTCCTCGGCGGGACAGATACGCAGTATTTT. Residues: CASSLLGGTDTQYF.